What follows is one T cell receptor beta chain and its context. Its matching antigen is unknown. Sequencing was performed with immunoSEQ multiplex PCR; in TCRdb, only in-frame clones are kept and a portion is missing. The sample includes about 2 million clones, just under 95% of them seen just once. This sample is part of a study of shared clonotypes between healthy human individuals. Study-level background: Donors consisted of a couple of women and a few men between 18 and 49. Each donor's CD8 memory used one plate, CD8 naive two, each CD4 subset three.

Whole-study findings and limits: What naive subsets generally showed was a larger estimated richness than memory subsets showed.

CDR1 and CDR2 (germline): SGHAT, FQNNGV. The CDR3 length is 15 residues. Unmatched junction bases numbered 5, after V lost 3 bases and J lost 2 bases. CD45RO-negative CD8 cells positively selected for CCR7 made up the naive population, which excluded terminally differentiated effector memory CD45RA+ cells. What was sequenced was naive CD8+ T cells sorted from blood. This sequence originates from a man aged 18-30 years in good health. The chain combines TRBV11-2 with TRBJ2-3; 7 nucleotides match TRBD2. CDR3 region: CASSLSSGLTDTQYF. DNA for the CDR3: TGTGCCAGCAGCTTGTCTAGCGGACTCACAGATACGCAGTATTTT.